A single sample gave rise to the 21 T cell receptor beta chains below, sequenced in a study of blood T cells in healthy people across ages. Through a sample-barcoded 5' primer and a J-beta primer mix, a second PCR was run for roughly 6 to 11 cycles. Using its own MiXCR run on the 5' RACE reads, TCRdb lists one record per CDR3 protein. The sample consists of 730,000 or so distinct CDR3 sequences, around 46% of them appearing once. Material: blood. These receptors were obtained from a woman aged 60-75 years in good health.

The chain uses TRBV12-3 or TRBV12-4 and TRBJ1-5, with 7 bases identical to TRBD1. V lost 6 bases, J lost 3 bases, and 5 bases stayed unmatched. This CDR3 contains 14 residues. CDR3 residues: CASRRGLANQPQHF. In DNA, the CDR3 is TGTGCCAGCAGAAGGGGGCTGGCCAATCAGCCCCAGCATTTT.

The rearrangement joins TRBV6-2 or TRBV6-3 to TRBJ2-7; D gene unclear. V was cut by 2 bases and J by 2 bases, with 7 bases left in between. This CDR3 contains 13 residues. Germline assignment: CDR1 MNHEY and CDR2 SVGEGT. The DNA for the CDR3 is TGTGCCAGCAGTTACGCGGAAACCTACGAGCAGTACTTC. Translation gives CASSYAETYEQYF.

The chain recombines TRBV30 with TRBJ1-5; possibly TRBD1 for D (6 bases). Germline V gene sequence: CDR1 GTSNPN, CDR2 SVGIG (reference sequence). CDR3 length: 15 amino acids. Trimming stripped 3 bases from V and 1 base from J, with 13 bases between. The CDR3 DNA reads TGTGCCTGGAGGCCTTCAACAGGGAGCAATCAGCCCCAGCATTTT. This codes for CAWRPSTGSNQPQHF.

To note about this clonotype: The junction does not match germline at one end; this may be a read error. V gene TRBV5-1 combines with J gene TRBJ2-3; 11 bases agree with TRBD2. This CDR3 spans 15 amino acids. Germline V CDR1 and CDR2: SGHRS, YFSETQ. The CDR3 loop reads CASSVSGGASDTLYF. For the CDR3, the DNA is TGCGCCAGCAGCGTTAGCGGGGGGGCAAGTGATACGCTGTATTTT.

The V call is TRBV5-1, the J call TRBJ1-4, with D possibly TRBD1 on 5 matching bases. Trimming shortened V by 6 bases and J by 3 bases, and 15 bases separated the two germline ends. Germline V gene sequence: CDR1 SGHRS, CDR2 YFSETQ. The CDR3 spans 15 residues. CDR3 DNA: TGCGCCAGCAACAACCGCGGGGGACCTAATGAAAAACTGTTTTTT. Its translation: CASNNRGGPNEKLFF.

The chain uses TRBV20-1 and TRBJ2-3; D unresolved. The CDR3 runs 15 residues. The V end was cut by 2 bases, the J end by 4 bases, with 16 bases between. Germline-derived CDR1 and CDR2 are DFQATT and SNEGSKA (reference sequence). CDR3 sequence (DNA): TGCAGTGCTAGAAAATCGCTAGGAATTTCAGATACGCAGTATTTT. This encodes CSARKSLGISDTQYF.

About this clonotype: The junction differs from germline at one of its ends, possibly a read error. This chain connects TRBV12-3 or TRBV12-4 to TRBJ2-7; no reliable D call. The length of the CDR3 is 14 residues. The CDR3 is CACSHPSTSYEQYF. CDR3 sequence (DNA): TGTGCCTGCAGCCATCCCAGCACCTCCTACGAGCAGTACTTC.

This clonotype was seen ten or more times. The gene calls are TRBV20-1 and TRBJ2-1; D is possibly TRBD1 (6 bases). This CDR3 has 15 residues. Per the germline V gene, CDR1 is DFQATT and CDR2 is SNEGSKA (reference sequence). V lost 4 bases, J lost 7 bases, and 20 bases lay in between. CDR3 in amino acids: CSATVTGFLGNEQFF. For the CDR3, the DNA is TGCAGTGCTACGGTTACAGGGTTTTTGGGGAATGAGCAGTTCTTC.

This clonotype occurred many times. The V call is TRBV20-1, the J call TRBJ2-7; 12 bases match TRBD2. The germline gives CDR1 DFQATT, CDR2 SNEGSKA (reference sequence). J lost 0 bases, V lost 3 bases, and 6 bases had no gene match. CDR3 length: 16 residues. The CDR3 DNA follows: TGCAGTGCTAGCGGGACTAGCGGGCTAAGCTCCTACGAGCAGTACTTC. It is translated as CSASGTSGLSSYEQYF.

This clonotype was observed a few times. The chain couples TRBV6-2 or TRBV6-3 to TRBJ2-1; 10 bases line up with TRBD2. The CDR3 length is 15 residues. V trimming: 10 bases; J trimming: 5 bases; junction bases outside the gene matches: 11. Germline V gene lookup returns CDR1 MNHEY and CDR2 SVGEGT. For the CDR3, the DNA is TGTGCCACCAGGGAGGCTAGCGGGAGCAACAATGAGCAGTTCTTC. Translation gives CATREASGSNNEQFF.

The V call is TRBV7-2, the J call TRBJ2-3; 7 nucleotides line up with TRBD1. Germline V CDR1 and CDR2: SGHTA, FQGNSA. Unmatched junction bases numbered 9, after V lost 5 bases and J lost 4 bases. The CDR3 is made up of 15 amino acids. The CDR3 DNA follows: TGTGCCAGCAGCCGACTGACAGGGTTCGCAGATACGCAGTATTTT. It is translated as CASSRLTGFADTQYF.

This rearrangement joins TRBV11-3 to TRBJ2-3; tentative D call: TRBD2 (5 bases). Looked up from germline, CDR1 is SGHNT and CDR2 is YENEEA. V dropped 5 bases and J dropped 2 bases, with 14 bases sitting between them. This CDR3 is built from 15 residues. The CDR3 protein is CASSPPDGNTDTQYF. The CDR3 nucleotides are TGTGCCAGCAGCCCCCCGGACGGGAACACAGATACGCAGTATTTT. Drawing the rest from reference TRBV11-3 and TRBJ2-3, the complete variable domain is EAGVVQSPRYKIIEKKQPVAFWCNPISGHNTLYWYLQNLGQGPELLIRYENEEAVDDSQLPKDRFSAERLKGVDSTLKIQPAELGDSAVYLCASSPPDGNTDTQYFGPGTRLTVL.

V usage is TRBV3-1 and J usage is TRBJ1-1; 8 nucleotides match TRBD1. Germline V gives CDR1 LGHDT, CDR2 YNNKEL (reference sequence). The CDR3 is 15 amino acids. The J segment lost 0 bases and the V segment lost 3 bases, leaving 3 bases of the junction unmatched. The CDR3 sequence: CASSQEGQVNTEAFF. The CDR3 DNA reads TGTGCCAGCAGCCAGGAGGGACAGGTGAACACTGAAGCTTTCTTT.

About this clonotype itself: The germline gene is not matched at one end of the junction; a read error may be the cause. This chain connects TRBV12-3 or TRBV12-4 to TRBJ2-5, with D perhaps TRBD2 (6 bases). The CDR3 covers 14 residues. The CDR3 region has the DNA TGTACCAGCATTCGAGCCGGGGGCCAAGAGACCCAGTACTTC. Protein sequence: CTSIRAGGQETQYF.

Only a few counts were recorded for this clonotype. This rearrangement joins TRBV12-3 or TRBV12-4 to TRBJ2-7; D not resolved. The CDR3 contains 13 residues. The V end lost 2 bases, the J end lost 2 bases, and 7 bases lay between the germline ends. The CDR3 loop is CASSLQVAYEQYF. CDR3 nucleotide sequence: TGTGCCAGCAGTTTACAGGTGGCCTACGAGCAGTACTTC.

A few counts support this clonotype. The chain combines TRBV3-1 with TRBJ2-3; 13 bases are shared with TRBD2. The CDR3 loop spans 17 amino acids. V lost 1 base, J lost 5 bases, and 6 bases stayed unmatched. Germline V gene sequence: CDR1 LGHDT, CDR2 YNNKEL (reference sequence). The CDR3 DNA reads as TGTGCCAGCAGCCAAGTAGTGGGACTAGCGGGGAGAGATACGCAGTATTTT. It encodes CASSQVVGLAGRDTQYF.

The rearrangement links TRBV12-5 to TRBJ2-3, with D possibly matching TRBD2 (5 bases). The V gene's germline CDR1 is LGHNT and CDR2 FRNRAP. This CDR3 is built from 16 residues. Trimming pared 1 base from V and 4 bases from J, leaving 15 bases between. The DNA for the CDR3 is TGTGCTAGTGGTTTGGACCCGGGAATCGTGGCAGATACGCAGTATTTT. Translation: CASGLDPGIVADTQYF.

This clonotype was seen repeatedly, ten times or more. The V call is TRBV7-2, the J call TRBJ2-5; D is unresolved. The CDR3 spans 12 residues. Deletions cut 5 bases from V and 5 bases from J, with 9 bases between. Germline V lookup: CDR1 SGHTA, CDR2 FQGNSA. CDR3 bases: TGTGCCAGCAGCCCGAGGTGGGAGACCCAGTACTTC. Translating gives CASSPRWETQYF.

CDR3 nucleotide sequence: TGCGCCAGCAGCCCCCCGAGAACAGGGGACGATGAGCAGTTCTTC. It encodes CASSPPRTGDDEQFF. The rearrangement links TRBV5-1 to TRBJ2-1; 7 positions agree with TRBD1. V lost 4 bases to trimming and J lost 8 bases; unmatched junction nucleotides: 12. The CDR3 loop spans 15 amino acids. Germline loops: CDR1 SGHRS, CDR2 YFSETQ.

The chain has TRBV18 and TRBJ2-3; unclear D gene. Trimming cost V 4 bases and J 2 bases, with 10 bases left between them. Germline V lookup: CDR1 KGHSH, CDR2 LQKENI. The CDR3 length is 14 residues. The CDR3 coding sequence is TGTGCCAGCTCACTGACCCGAAACACAGATACGCAGTATTTT. Its translation: CASSLTRNTDTQYF.

This chain connects TRBV5-1 to TRBJ2-6, with TRBD1 identical over 11 bases. V dropped 0 bases and J dropped 0; count of bases not matched to a gene: 5. This CDR3 is 19 amino acids long. The germline gives CDR1 SGHRS, CDR2 YFSETQ. In DNA form, the CDR3 reads TGCGCCAGCAGCTTGGCCGGGGACAGGGGGAGCTCTGGGGCCAACGTCCTGACTTTC. Its translation is CASSLAGDRGSSGANVLTF.